Given below is one TCR beta chain in context. The assay was immunoSEQ multiplex PCR, and TCRdb's table has in-frame clones only and misses some. The sample yields 200,000 to 250,000 clones, 92% seen once. The data derive from a study of blood T cell repertoires in COVID-19. For the study at large: Specimens from acute and convalescent COVID-19 originated in the United States, Italy and Spain. The analysed material was cDNA or gDNA that came from T cells, B-cell-depleted T cells, or PBMCs.

Germline CDR1 and CDR2: SGHVS and FQNEAQ. This CDR3 has 16 residues. V shed 5 bases and J shed 15 bases, with 29 bases lying between them. The source of this sequence is a man in his sixties with COVID-19, enrolled during active disease. The sample comprised peripheral blood. J is TRBJ2-1 and V is TRBV7-8; a weak D match, TRBD2 (7 bases). CDR3 region: CASSPSAASGALRGFF. CDR3 nucleotides: TGTGCCAGCAGCCCATCAGCGGCCAGCGGGGCTCTCAGGGGGTTCTTC.